Each of the 13 T cell receptor beta chains below was sequenced from the same sample in a study of identifying expanded T cells in peripheral blood. Generated by immunoSEQ multiplex PCR, the TCRdb table keeps only in-frame clones and is missing some. The table shows approximately 120,000 clones, with roughly nine tenths occurring only once. The sequencing sample was made of blood. The receptor source for this set is a person between 18 and 70 years old in good health.

The rearrangement uses TRBV18 and TRBJ2-7; D ambiguous. The germline V gene has CDR1 KGHSH and CDR2 LQKENI. V lost 3 bases and J 0 bases, leaving 12 bases between the germline ends. CDR3 length: 15 residues. The CDR3 spells CASSPLGRSSYEQYF. In DNA form, the CDR3 reads TGTGCCAGCTCACCCCTAGGACGGAGCTCCTACGAGCAGTACTTC.

CDR3 DNA sequence: TGTGCCAGCTCGCAACAGGGGTCCTATGGCTACACCTTC. This gives the protein CASSQQGSYGYTF. V usage is TRBV18 and J usage is TRBJ1-2; TRBD1 aligns across 7 bases. Germline CDR1 and CDR2: KGHSH and LQKENI. Unmatched junction bases numbered 5, after V lost 6 bases and J lost 4 bases. The CDR3 contains 13 residues.

The chain recombines TRBV27 with TRBJ2-3, with 8 bases matching TRBD1. This CDR3 is 17 amino acids long. The ends lost 1 base at V and 4 bases at J; junction bases unmatched: 10. CDR1 MNHEY and CDR2 SMNVEV come from the germline V gene (reference sequence). CDR3 protein: CASSLYPDRGVPDTQYF. CDR3 sequence (DNA): TGTGCCAGCAGTTTATACCCTGACAGGGGTGTCCCAGATACGCAGTATTTT.

In regard to this clone: Distinct nucleotide sequences in the sample also encode this CDR3. The chain links TRBV18 to TRBJ2-7; the D is unclear. The germline CDR1 and CDR2 sequences are KGHSH and LQKENI. The V gene lost 3 bases and the J gene lost 0 bases, with 12 bases spanning the gap. The CDR3 spans 15 residues. CDR3: CASSPGTGGSYEQYF. The CDR3 DNA sequence: TGTGCCAGCTCACCGGGCACGGGTGGCTCCTACGAGCAGTACTTC.

This sequence joins TRBV2 and TRBJ1-1, with 7 bases identical to TRBD1. The germline V gene encodes CDR1 SNHLY and CDR2 FYNNEI. This CDR3 is 16 amino acids long. Trimming at V came to 5 bases and at J to 1 base, leaving 10 bases not matched to a gene. CDR3 in DNA: TGTGCCAGCAGTTCTCGCCGCGACAGGGAGAACACTGAAGCTTTCTTT. Translated: CASSSRRDRENTEAFF. Drawing the rest from reference TRBV2 and TRBJ1-1, the complete variable domain is EPEVTQTPSHQVTQMGQEVILRCVPISNHLYFYWYRQILGQKVEFLVSFYNNEISEKSEIFDDQFSVERPDGSNFTLKIRSTKLEDSAMYFCASSSRRDRENTEAFFGQGTRLTVV.

V is TRBV27 and J is TRBJ2-7; TRBD1 is a possible D gene (8 bases). Germline-derived CDR1 and CDR2 are MNHEY and SMNVEV (reference sequence). The CDR3 is made up of 16 amino acids. The germline V and J ends were trimmed by 6 bases and 3 bases, with 21 bases remaining between them. As DNA, the CDR3 is TGTGCCAGCAGGCGACTGGGGGGGACAGGCCACTACGAGCAGTACTTC. It translates to CASRRLGGTGHYEQYF.

The CDR3 is CASNGYTF. The CDR3 DNA reads TGTGCCAGCAATGGCTACACCTTC. The chain couples TRBV7-9 to TRBJ1-2; unclear D gene. This CDR3 region has 8 residues. CDR1 SEHNR and CDR2 FQNEAQ come from the germline V gene (reference sequence). Trimming stripped 7 bases from V and 6 bases from J, with 0 bases between. The full variable domain, completed using reference TRBV7-9 and TRBJ1-2, is DTGVSQNPRHKITKRGQNVTFRCDPISEHNRLYWYRQTLGQGPEFLTYFQNEAQLEKSRLLSDRFSAERPKGSFSTLEIQRTEQGDSAMYLCASNGYTFGSGTRLTVV.

J is TRBJ1-2 and V is TRBV30; D is ambiguous. The CDR3 is made up of 13 amino acids. V was shortened by 4 bases and J by 0 bases, with 9 bases between the two germline ends. From germline, CDR1 is GTSNPN and CDR2 SVGIG (reference sequence). The CDR3 protein is CAWTRGTNYGYTF. CDR3 bases: TGTGCCTGGACTAGAGGAACTAACTATGGCTACACCTTC.

In DNA, the CDR3 is TGTGCCAGCATTAAGAACACTGAAGCTTTCTTT. As protein: CASIKNTEAFF. The chain recombines TRBV6-5 with TRBJ1-1; unclear D gene. The CDR3 runs 11 residues. Trimming shortened V by 7 bases and J by 1 base, and 4 bases separated the two germline ends. Germline CDR1 MNHEY, CDR2 SVGAGI.

V usage is TRBV6-5 and J usage is TRBJ2-7; D is perhaps TRBD2 (6 bases). With 2 bases removed from V and 5 bases from J, the gap between germline ends came to 19 bases. Germline V gives CDR1 MNHEY, CDR2 SVGAGI. This CDR3 region has 16 residues. The CDR3 loop is CASSYTPGPRGDEQYF. DNA for the CDR3: TGTGCCAGCAGTTACACACCGGGCCCGCGGGGCGACGAGCAGTACTTC.

This chain joins TRBV19 and TRBJ2-5, with 11 nucleotides matching TRBD2. The CDR3 runs 14 residues. J gave up 4 bases and V 6 bases, and 4 bases lay outside the gene matches. Germline V CDR1 and CDR2: LNHDA, SQIVND (reference sequence). DNA of the CDR3: TGTGCCAGTAGCAGACTAGCGGGATTAGAGACCCAGTACTTC. This encodes CASSRLAGLETQYF.

The chain joins TRBV6-4 to TRBJ1-2, with 10 bases aligning to TRBD1. The CDR3 is 20 residues long. Unmatched junction bases numbered 16, after V lost 3 bases and J lost 0 bases. Germline V lookup: CDR1 MRHNA, CDR2 SNTAGT. The CDR3 DNA sequence: TGTGCCAGCAGTGAAAGGGGATCGGGACAGGGGCCGTTACCTAACTATGGCTACACCTTC. Translating gives CASSERGSGQGPLPNYGYTF.

The rearrangement links TRBV18 to TRBJ2-7, with TRBD1 matching 10 bases. This CDR3 is built from 15 residues. Germline loops: CDR1 KGHSH, CDR2 LQKENI. V dropped 4 bases and J dropped 5; count of bases not matched to a gene: 8. This CDR3 reads CASSQGTGAVDEQYF. The CDR3 DNA is TGTGCCAGCTCACAGGGGACAGGGGCGGTTGACGAGCAGTACTTC.